This T cell receptor beta chain was captured in a study of blood T cell repertoires in COVID-19. Study-wide context: The study drew acute and convalescent COVID-19 samples from the United States, Italy and Spain. Sample material is recorded as cDNA or gDNA derived from T cells, B-cell-depleted T cells, or PBMCs.

The CDR3 is 13 residues long. The germline CDR1 and CDR2 sequences are LNHDA and SQIVND (reference sequence). V lost 5 bases and J 8 bases, leaving 13 bases between the germline ends. How the authors handled the data: Reference gene primer amplification gave estimated nucleated cell counts. Profiling relied on immunoSEQ multiplex PCR, and the TCRdb table lists in-frame clones only, not all of them. V and J calls and clone size are those listed in that table; D and trimming were worked out from the DNA. The data show approximately 90,000 clones, approximately 86% seen once. The sample consisted of peripheral blood. V usage is TRBV19 and J usage is TRBJ2-1; maybe TRBD2 (6 bases). This TCR was sampled from a man older than 75 with active or convalescent COVID-19. The CDR3 loop reads CASSPGLTDEQFF. In nucleotides, the CDR3 is TGTGCCAGTAGTCCGGGACTTACGGATGAGCAGTTCTTC.